This T cell receptor beta chain was identified during a study of cytomegalovirus exposure and HLA in healthy donors. As regards this clone: The same CDR3 also results from other DNA sequences found in this sample.

It was with 60 Vbeta and 13 Jbeta primers that the PCR ran. Sequencing was performed with immunoSEQ multiplex PCR; in TCRdb, only in-frame clones are kept and a portion is missing. Found here are 150,000 to 200,000 clones, roughly four fifths of them singletons; the top ten hold under 5%. Deletions cut 2 bases from V and 4 bases from J, with 8 bases between. Germline CDR1 reads SEHNR; CDR2 reads FQNEAQ (reference sequence). CDR3 length: 14 amino acids. This sequence joins TRBV7-9 and TRBJ1-4, with D perhaps matching TRBD1 (5 bases). Source material: PBMCs. The sequence was obtained from a man aged 18-30 years in good health and CMV-seronegative. The chain's CDR3 is CASSLTGGNEKLFF. The CDR3 DNA follows: TGTGCCAGCAGCTTAACCGGGGGTAATGAAAAACTGTTTTTT.